Following are 24 T cell receptor beta chains from one sample sequenced in a study of T cells in Graves' hyperthyroidism and ophthalmopathy. The CDR3 regions of TCR beta were amplified from RNA transcripts. HTBI primers were the set used in a first-round RT-PCR of the TCR CDR3. TCRdb itself ran the multiplex PCR reads through MiXCR, one entry per CDR3 protein. The data contain over 700,000 distinct CDR3 sequences, around 39% of them singletons. The sample taken for sequencing was blood. The receptors were gathered from a man between 18 and 35 years old with Graves' hyperthyroidism.

The chain combines TRBV2 with TRBJ1-5; 9 positions agree with TRBD1. The germline gives CDR1 SNHLY, CDR2 FYNNEI. V dropped 8 bases and J dropped 4; count of bases not matched to a gene: 9. The CDR3 runs to 15 residues. The CDR3 here is CASGPGQGRNQPQHF. As DNA, the CDR3 is TGTGCCAGCGGACCGGGACAGGGACGGAATCAGCCCCAGCATTTT.

Many counts were recorded for this clonotype. V is TRBV2 and J is TRBJ2-5; D possibly corresponds to TRBD1 (6 bases). Germline CDR1 SNHLY, CDR2 FYNNEI. There are 14 residues in the CDR3. Trimming removed 2 bases from V and 0 bases from J, with 7 bases in between. The CDR3 here is CASSEWTDQETQYF. DNA for the CDR3: TGTGCCAGCAGTGAATGGACAGACCAAGAGACCCAGTACTTC.

The CDR3 DNA follows: TGTGCCAGCAGTTTTTTTTGGACAGGGGATGGAAAACTGTTTTTT. It yields the protein CASSFFWTGDGKLFF. The rearrangement links TRBV12-3 or TRBV12-4 to TRBJ1-4; 9 bases align to TRBD1. This CDR3 contains 15 residues. V gave up 3 bases and J gave up 10 bases; unmatched junction bases: 9.

There are a few counts of this clonotype. The chain recombines TRBV20-1 with TRBJ2-2; a weak D match, TRBD2 (5 bases). V was shortened by 3 bases and J by 7 bases, with 9 bases between the two germline ends. The germline CDR1 and CDR2 sequences are DFQATT and SNEGSKA (reference sequence). The CDR3 has 12 amino acids. The CDR3 DNA is TGCAGTGCTAGTCTAGCTGGCGGGGAGCTGTTTTTT. The encoded protein is CSASLAGGELFF.

This clonotype has ten or more counts. This chain uses TRBV10-3 with TRBJ1-1, with unresolved D. The germline gives CDR1 ENHRY, CDR2 SYGVKD. The germline V and J ends were trimmed by 3 bases and 5 bases, with 16 bases remaining between them. The CDR3 is 15 residues long. Written as DNA, the CDR3 is TGTGCCATCAGTGACTACACGGAGTTCATAACTGAAGCTTTCTTT. Its protein is CAISDYTEFITEAFF.

This clonotype was seen only a few times. This chain's CDR3 is CASTVDRGIHGYTF. CDR3 bases: TGTGCCAGCACCGTGGACAGGGGGATTCATGGCTACACCTTC. The chain joins TRBV5-8 to TRBJ1-2; 10 positions agree with TRBD1. This CDR3 spans 14 amino acids. The trim removed 6 bases at V and 6 bases at J, leaving 8 bases unmatched. Germline-derived CDR1 and CDR2 are SGHTS and YDEGEE.

This clonotype has at least ten counts. V usage is TRBV29-1 and J usage is TRBJ1-1, with D maybe TRBD1 (6 bases). CDR1 is SQVTM and CDR2 is ANQGSEA in the germline V gene. The CDR3 loop spans 10 amino acids. Deletions cut 6 bases from V and 11 bases from J, with 13 bases between. For the CDR3, the DNA is TGCAGCGTGGGTGGCAGGGGTGCTTTCTTT. Translated, it gives CSVGGRGAFF.

The chain uses TRBV5-4 and TRBJ2-5; TRBD2 aligns across 9 bases. There are 15 residues in the CDR3. The germline gives CDR1 SGHNT, CDR2 YYREEE (reference sequence). V shed 5 bases, J shed 2 bases, and the junction held 7 bases outside the gene matches. CDR3: CASSPRGGLQETQYF. The CDR3 coding sequence is TGTGCCAGCAGTCCGCGGGGGGGGCTGCAAGAGACCCAGTACTTC.

Ten or more counts support this clonotype. This chain connects TRBV20-1 to TRBJ1-6; no reliable D call. Trimming removed 6 bases at V and 7 bases at J, with 10 bases between. This CDR3 has 12 residues. Germline CDR1 and CDR2: DFQATT and SNEGSKA (reference sequence). The CDR3 protein is CSAGQANSPLHF. The CDR3 DNA reads as TGCAGTGCGGGTCAGGCAAATTCACCCCTCCACTTT.

Turning to this clonotype: At one end the junction does not follow the germline gene, possibly because of a read error. The V gene is TRBV9, the J gene TRBJ1-2; D gene ambiguous. Germline lookup yields CDR1 SGDLS and CDR2 YYNGEE. The CDR3 is made up of 13 amino acids. The CDR3: CTSSSQDGHGYTF. The CDR3 DNA reads as TGTACCAGCAGCTCGCAGGATGGTCATGGCTACACCTTC. Variable domain in full (rest from reference TRBV9 and TRBJ1-2): DSGVTQTPKHLITATGQRVTLRCSPRSGDLSVYWYQQSLDQGLQFLIQYYNGEERAKGNILERFSAQQFPDLHSELNLSSLELGDSALYFCTSSSQDGHGYTFGSGTRLTVV.

The CDR3 protein is CASSPADDSYEQYF. CDR3 DNA sequence: TGTGCCAGCAGCCCAGCGGACGATTCCTACGAGCAGTACTTC. This chain joins TRBV7-6 and TRBJ2-7, with a tentative D call TRBD2 (5 bases). Deletions cut 5 bases from V and 1 base from J, with 12 bases between. The CDR3 is 14 amino acids. Looked up from germline, CDR1 is SGHVS and CDR2 is FNYEAQ.

This clonotype appeared many times. The chain recombines TRBV5-4 with TRBJ1-6; weak D call: TRBD1 (5 bases). Germline lookup yields CDR1 SGHNT and CDR2 YYREEE (reference sequence). CDR3 length: 15 residues. V was trimmed by 6 bases and J by 8 bases, leaving 18 bases between them. The CDR3 coding sequence is TGTGCCAGCACCATCGAGGGGCCGGGCTATTCACCCCTCCACTTT. Its translation is CASTIEGPGYSPLHF.

V usage is TRBV29-1 and J usage is TRBJ1-1; tentative D call: TRBD1 (6 bases). The germline gives CDR1 SQVTM, CDR2 ANQGSEA. V lost 3 bases to trimming and J lost 0 bases, with 11 bases between them. This CDR3 is built from 14 residues. CDR3 protein: CSVEPGQLNTEAFF. The CDR3 nucleotides are TGCAGCGTTGAGCCGGGACAACTGAACACTGAAGCTTTCTTT.

This clonotype was counted between two and nine times. The chain links TRBV10-3 to TRBJ2-7; D is uncertain. This CDR3 is built from 14 residues. CDR1 is ENHRY and CDR2 is SYGVKD in the germline V gene. Trimming left V 10 bases short and J 1 base short, with 17 bases between. The CDR3 bases are TGTGCCAGCAGCTTATGGTCCGGTTCCTACGAGCAGTACTTC. It specifies CASSLWSGSYEQYF.

The gene calls are TRBV7-9 and TRBJ1-2, with a possible D match to TRBD1 (5 bases). Germline loops: CDR1 SEHNR, CDR2 FQNEAQ (reference sequence). V was pared by 5 bases and J by 12 bases, with 16 bases between. The CDR3 spans 12 residues. The CDR3 protein is CASSDVDKVNTF. CDR3 bases: TGTGCCAGCAGCGACGTGGACAAGGTTAACACCTTC.

V and J are TRBV4-2 and TRBJ2-2; D uncertain. Germline CDR1 is LGHNA and CDR2 is YNFKEQ. The ends were cut back, 4 bases at V and 2 bases at J, with 14 bases in the middle. The CDR3 runs to 16 residues. CDR3 residues: CASSPPSGLNTGELFF. For the CDR3, the DNA is TGTGCCAGCAGCCCCCCCTCGGGCTTAAACACCGGGGAGCTGTTTTTT.

This clonotype has only a few counts. The chain carries TRBV4-1 and TRBJ2-7; unclear D gene. CDR3 length: 15 residues. CDR1 MGHRA and CDR2 YSYEKL come from the germline V gene. Trimming stripped 5 bases from V and 2 bases from J, with 16 bases between. The CDR3 spells CASSSSKGRAYEQYF. CDR3 in DNA: TGCGCCAGCAGCTCAAGTAAGGGCCGGGCCTACGAGCAGTACTTC.

The chain carries TRBV30 and TRBJ1-1, with no clear D. CDR3 length: 13 residues. Germline-derived CDR1 and CDR2 are GTSNPN and SVGIG (reference sequence). Trimming removed 0 bases at V and 0 bases at J, with 5 bases between. The CDR3 protein is CAWSVDLNTEAFF. The CDR3 nucleotides are TGTGCCTGGAGTGTTGACCTGAACACTGAAGCTTTCTTT.

In this sample, this clonotype turned up once. The rearrangement joins TRBV20-1 to TRBJ1-1; D unclear. Trimming took off 6 bases at V and 7 bases at J, with 21 bases between the two ends. This CDR3 is 14 amino acids long. CDR1 and CDR2 from the germline V gene are DFQATT and SNEGSKA (reference sequence). The CDR3 region has the DNA TGCAGTGCCAGCAGCTTAGACGAGGGTCTTGAAGCTTTCTTT. Translation gives CSASSLDEGLEAFF.

In its sample, this clonotype was seen a few times. This chain links TRBV4-3 with TRBJ1-1; D not certain. V lost 0 bases and J 3 bases, leaving 14 bases between the germline ends. The germline V gene encodes CDR1 LGHNA and CDR2 YSLEER. The CDR3 has 16 amino acids. The CDR3: CASSQEGEGADTEAFF. CDR3 nucleotide sequence: TGCGCCAGCAGCCAAGAAGGAGAGGGAGCGGACACTGAAGCTTTCTTT.

This clonotype was found many times. The rearrangement links TRBV15 to TRBJ1-4; weak D call: TRBD1 (6 bases). Germline CDR1 and CDR2: LNHNV and YYDKDF (reference sequence). The CDR3 loop spans 13 amino acids. The V gene lost 0 bases and the J gene lost 7 bases, with 6 bases spanning the gap. CDR3 region: CATSREGGEKLFF. The CDR3 coding sequence is TGTGCCACCAGCAGAGAAGGGGGTGAAAAACTGTTTTTT.

The chain joins TRBV29-1 to TRBJ1-2, with D possibly being TRBD1 (5 bases). The germline gives CDR1 SQVTM, CDR2 ANQGSEA. The CDR3 runs 11 residues. The germline V and J ends were trimmed by 8 bases and 4 bases, with 11 bases remaining between them. The CDR3 here is CSLPGTYGYTF. The CDR3, as DNA: TGCAGCTTACCCGGGACCTATGGCTACACCTTC.

The chain joins TRBV25-1 to TRBJ2-3; TRBD1 agrees at 8 bases. V was clipped by 5 bases and J by 5 bases; unmatched bases: 3. Germline V gives CDR1 MGHDK, CDR2 SYGVNS. There are 13 residues in the CDR3. Here the CDR3 reads CASSIQGGDTQYF. The CDR3 DNA sequence: TGTGCCAGCAGTATACAGGGGGGAGATACGCAGTATTTT.

The DNA of the CDR3 is TGTGCCAGCATGGGAGACAGGCGAGGCTACACCTTC. Translation: CASMGDRRGYTF. V usage is TRBV2 and J usage is TRBJ1-2; a possible D gene is TRBD1 (6 bases). This CDR3 contains 12 residues. The V end lost 7 bases, the J end lost 8 bases, and 14 bases lay between the germline ends. CDR1 and CDR2 (germline): SNHLY, FYNNEI.